These 24 T cell receptor beta chains came from one sample sequenced in a study of T-cell memory formation after mild COVID-19. MiXCR was run by TCRdb on the 5' RACE reads, yielding one entry per CDR3 protein. This table has nearly 110,000 distinct CDR3 sequences, around 12% appearing once. The sequenced sample was PBMCs or a T cell subset sorted from them (not recorded which). Receptors originate from an adult woman who had mild COVID-19 (a few samples of this study predate the infection). Cell type and time point are not known.

This clonotype has only a few counts. The chain carries TRBV7-9 and TRBJ2-2; D unclear. This CDR3 contains 11 residues. Between the trimmed V and J ends, which lost 11 bases and 6 bases, there was a span of 10 bases. CDR1 is SEHNR and CDR2 is FQNEAQ in the germline V gene (reference sequence). The DNA of the CDR3 is TGTGCCGCAGATAGTTCCGGGGAGCTGTTTTTT. It translates to CAADSSGELFF.

The chain recombines TRBV7-3 with TRBJ2-7; TRBD1 agrees at 7 bases. The CDR3 is 13 residues long. Trimming at V came to 3 bases and at J to 5 bases, leaving 4 bases not matched to a gene. Germline V gives CDR1 SGHTA, CDR2 FQGTGA. CDR3 nucleotide sequence: TGTGCCAGCAGCTTTGCAGGGGGTAACGAGCAGTACTTC. Protein: CASSFAGGNEQYF.

This clonotype was observed a handful of times. This chain connects TRBV4-1 to TRBJ1-1; the D gene is possibly TRBD1 (6 bases). The V end lost 5 bases, the J end lost 1 base, and 14 bases lay between the germline ends. The germline V gene encodes CDR1 MGHRA and CDR2 YSYEKL. The CDR3 runs to 15 residues. The CDR3 DNA reads as TGCGCCAGCAGCGAAGCCGACAGGACGAACACTGAAGCTTTCTTT. It specifies CASSEADRTNTEAFF.

The V call is TRBV19, the J call TRBJ1-6; D remains unclear. This CDR3 is built from 17 residues. CDR1 LNHDA and CDR2 SQIVND come from the germline V gene (reference sequence). Trimming cost V 0 bases and J 3 bases, with 12 bases left between them. CDR3 sequence reads: CASSIDGGRIYNSPLHF. In DNA, the CDR3 is TGTGCCAGTAGTATAGATGGCGGCAGAATCTATAATTCACCCCTCCACTTT.

This clonotype occurred a few times. The CDR3 sequence is CATSRDKAGTYNEQFF. In DNA form, the CDR3 reads TGTGCCACCAGCAGAGATAAGGCGGGAACATACAATGAGCAGTTCTTC. The chain links TRBV15 to TRBJ2-1, with TRBD2 as a possible D gene (6 bases). CDR1 and CDR2 (germline): LNHNV, YYDKDF (reference sequence). The CDR3 loop spans 16 amino acids. V lost 0 bases, J lost 4 bases, and 13 bases lay in between.

This clonotype was seen more than once but under ten times. This chain links TRBV6-6 with TRBJ2-1; 8 nucleotides align to TRBD2. V lost 5 bases to trimming and J lost 5 bases; unmatched junction nucleotides: 17. The CDR3 is 18 amino acids. Germline loops: CDR1 MNHNY, CDR2 SVGAGI (reference sequence). As DNA, the CDR3 is TGTGCCAGCAGTCCCACCCTCTGGCGGGAGGCGTCTAACAATGAGCAGTTCTTC. It is translated as CASSPTLWREASNNEQFF.

The rearrangement joins TRBV5-1 to TRBJ1-2; 7 bases map to TRBD1. Germline V gives CDR1 SGHRS, CDR2 YFSETQ. The CDR3 runs to 16 residues. J gave up 6 bases and V 0 bases, and 11 bases lay outside the gene matches. The CDR3 DNA reads as TGCGCCAGCAGCTTGGTCCCCCAGGGGGATCTAGATGGCTACACCTTC. The encoded protein is CASSLVPQGDLDGYTF.

This clonotype was observed a few times. J is TRBJ1-2 and V is TRBV7-9; no reliable D call. The CDR3 length is 13 residues. Germline CDR1 and CDR2: SEHNR and FQNEAQ (reference sequence). V was clipped by 5 bases and J by 2 bases, with 9 bases between them. CDR3 in amino acids: CASSLTENYGYTF. The CDR3 DNA is TGTGCCAGCAGCCTAACAGAGAACTATGGCTACACCTTC. The full variable domain, completed using reference TRBV7-9 and TRBJ1-2, is DTGVSQNPRHKITKRGQNVTFRCDPISEHNRLYWYRQTLGQGPEFLTYFQNEAQLEKSRLLSDRFSAERPKGSFSTLEIQRTEQGDSAMYLCASSLTENYGYTFGSGTRLTVV.

This clonotype appeared a few times. J is TRBJ2-1 and V is TRBV7-6; the D gene is possibly TRBD2 (6 bases). The V end lost 1 base, the J end lost 1 base, and 11 bases lay between the germline ends. The germline V gene encodes CDR1 SGHVS and CDR2 FNYEAQ. This CDR3 spans 16 amino acids. CDR3 bases: TGTGCCAGCAGCTTAGGAGGTGGGACTTCCTACAATGAGCAGTTCTTC. Encoded protein: CASSLGGGTSYNEQFF.

This clonotype was seen a handful of times. This rearrangement joins TRBV25-1 to TRBJ2-5; D is unresolved. This CDR3 is 14 amino acids long. V gave up 3 bases and J gave up 5 bases, with 13 bases separating them. Germline-derived CDR1 and CDR2 are MGHDK and SYGVNS. The CDR3 DNA follows: TGTGCCAGCAGTGATGGGGATTCACTGGAGACCCAGTACTTC. This gives the protein CASSDGDSLETQYF.

Here the CDR3 reads CASSPSGAFYYGYTF. The CDR3 DNA reads as TGCGCCAGCAGCCCAAGCGGCGCGTTTTATTATGGCTACACCTTC. J is TRBJ1-2 and V is TRBV4-3, with D uncertain. Germline CDR1 reads LGHNA; CDR2 reads YSLEER. With 4 bases removed from V and 5 bases from J, the gap between germline ends came to 17 bases. The CDR3 is 15 residues long.

The chain joins TRBV6-2 or TRBV6-3 to TRBJ2-2; D is uncertain. From germline, CDR1 is MNHEY and CDR2 SVGEGT. V was shortened by 7 bases and J by 2 bases, with 8 bases between the two germline ends. The CDR3 sequence is 13 residues long. The CDR3 spells CASIEANTGELFF. The DNA for the CDR3 is TGTGCCAGCATTGAGGCTAACACCGGGGAGCTGTTTTTT.

The rearrangement joins TRBV7-8 to TRBJ1-6; 7 nucleotides agree with TRBD1. The CDR3 consists of 14 residues. Germline V CDR1 and CDR2: SGHVS, FQNEAQ. With 5 bases clipped from V and 7 bases from J, the junction kept 5 bases outside the gene matches. CDR3 in DNA: TGTGCCAGCAGCCCGGGACAGATGAATTCACCCCTCCACTTT. Residues: CASSPGQMNSPLHF.

This clonotype showed up just a few times. This chain links TRBV7-2 with TRBJ2-1; the match to TRBD2 covers 7 bases. This CDR3 region has 14 residues. The V gene's germline CDR1 is SGHTA and CDR2 FQGNSA. V shed 3 bases, J shed 2 bases, and the junction held 1 base outside the gene matches. The CDR3 protein is CASSFLAAYNEQFF. CDR3 coding DNA: TGTGCCAGCAGCTTCCTAGCGGCCTACAATGAGCAGTTCTTC. The full variable domain, its missing parts supplied by reference TRBV7-2 and TRBJ2-1, is GAGVSQSPSNKVTEKGKDVELRCDPISGHTALYWYRQSLGQGLEFLIYFQGNSAPDKSGLPSDRFSAERTGGSVSTLTIQRTQQEDSAVYLCASSFLAAYNEQFFGPGTRLTVL.

This clonotype was detected only a few times. J is TRBJ1-1 and V is TRBV4-1; tentative D call: TRBD1 (5 bases). Germline V gene data show CDR1 as MGHRA and CDR2 as YSYEKL. The CDR3 is made up of 15 amino acids. Trimming removed 2 bases at V and 4 bases at J, with 14 bases between. The CDR3 DNA sequence: TGCGCCAGCAGCCAAAGATCGGGGACTTTCACTGAAGCTTTCTTT. This gives the protein CASSQRSGTFTEAFF.

This clonotype was seen a handful of times. This sequence joins TRBV7-8 and TRBJ2-1; D is uncertain. The CDR3 runs to 14 residues. The germline gives CDR1 SGHVS, CDR2 FQNEAQ. V dropped 1 base and J dropped 3 bases, with 7 bases sitting between them. CDR3 in amino acids: CASSLEADYNEQFF. In nucleotides, the CDR3 is TGTGCCAGCAGCTTAGAGGCAGACTACAATGAGCAGTTCTTC.

The chain is built from TRBV12-3 or TRBV12-4 and TRBJ1-5, with D perhaps matching TRBD1 (5 bases). Trimming removed 5 bases from V and 7 bases from J, with 30 bases in between. The CDR3 runs to 19 residues. The CDR3 DNA sequence: TGTGCCAGCAGTCACCTGGGGGAGGCATCTCGGCCCTTCGAGCAGCCCCAGCATTTT. Its protein is CASSHLGEASRPFEQPQHF.

There are a few counts of this clonotype. This chain links TRBV14 with TRBJ2-7; tentative D call: TRBD2 (8 bases). V lost 1 base, J lost 3 bases, and 16 bases lay in between. This CDR3 comprises 16 residues. In germline, CDR1 is SGHDN, CDR2 FVKESK. CDR3 sequence reads: CASSQGGGTDNYEQYF. Written as DNA, the CDR3 is TGTGCCAGCAGCCAAGGCGGGGGGACAGACAACTACGAGCAGTACTTC.

The chain carries TRBV7-9 and TRBJ2-1; D ambiguous. The CDR3 totals 12 residues. Looked up from germline, CDR1 is SEHNR and CDR2 is FQNEAQ (reference sequence). V lost 6 bases and J 8 bases, leaving 11 bases between the germline ends. CDR3 loop: CASSREVHEQFF. The CDR3 DNA reads as TGTGCCAGCAGTCGCGAAGTCCATGAGCAGTTCTTC.

This clonotype was seen a handful of times. This chain uses TRBV14 with TRBJ2-3; D remains unclear. The germline gives CDR1 SGHDN, CDR2 FVKESK. V gave up 4 bases and J gave up 4 bases, with 21 bases separating them. The CDR3 loop spans 17 amino acids. CDR3: CASSPDRFPLIADTQYF. DNA for the CDR3: TGTGCCAGCAGCCCGGACCGCTTCCCGCTAATCGCAGATACGCAGTATTTT.

The V and J genes are TRBV27 and TRBJ1-2; D not resolved. V was shortened by 3 bases and J by 5 bases, with 16 bases between the two germline ends. Germline V gene data show CDR1 as MNHEY and CDR2 as SMNVEV (reference sequence). The CDR3 is 15 amino acids. The CDR3 region has the DNA TGTGCCAGCAGTTTTGTCTCTGGGAGCGGATATGGCTACACCTTC. It codes for CASSFVSGSGYGYTF.

The V gene is TRBV20-1, the J gene TRBJ1-1; 7 nucleotides agree with TRBD1. Germline V gene lookup returns CDR1 DFQATT and CDR2 SNEGSKA (reference sequence). The V gene end was trimmed by 0 bases and the J gene end by 3 bases; junction bases not matched to a gene: 1. The CDR3 contains 13 residues. The CDR3 here is CSAREQGDTEAFF. As DNA, the CDR3 is TGCAGTGCTAGAGAGCAGGGGGACACTGAAGCTTTCTTT.

The chain is built from TRBV24-1 and TRBJ1-2; D remains unclear. The CDR3 has 13 amino acids. Germline V gene data show CDR1 as KGHDR and CDR2 as SFDVKD. V was cut by 3 bases and J by 9 bases, with 13 bases left in between. Here the CDR3 DNA reads TGTGCCACCAGTGATGATACGACCGGAAGCTACACCTTC. Amino acid sequence: CATSDDTTGSYTF.

This rearrangement joins TRBV30 to TRBJ2-7; 7 bases fit TRBD1. Trimming removed 4 bases from V and 2 bases from J; junction bases left unmatched: 5. Germline V CDR1 and CDR2: GTSNPN, SVGIG (reference sequence). The CDR3 is 13 residues long. The CDR3 nucleotides read TGTGCCTGGAATGACAGGGCAGCCTACGAGCAGTACTTC. Protein: CAWNDRAAYEQYF.